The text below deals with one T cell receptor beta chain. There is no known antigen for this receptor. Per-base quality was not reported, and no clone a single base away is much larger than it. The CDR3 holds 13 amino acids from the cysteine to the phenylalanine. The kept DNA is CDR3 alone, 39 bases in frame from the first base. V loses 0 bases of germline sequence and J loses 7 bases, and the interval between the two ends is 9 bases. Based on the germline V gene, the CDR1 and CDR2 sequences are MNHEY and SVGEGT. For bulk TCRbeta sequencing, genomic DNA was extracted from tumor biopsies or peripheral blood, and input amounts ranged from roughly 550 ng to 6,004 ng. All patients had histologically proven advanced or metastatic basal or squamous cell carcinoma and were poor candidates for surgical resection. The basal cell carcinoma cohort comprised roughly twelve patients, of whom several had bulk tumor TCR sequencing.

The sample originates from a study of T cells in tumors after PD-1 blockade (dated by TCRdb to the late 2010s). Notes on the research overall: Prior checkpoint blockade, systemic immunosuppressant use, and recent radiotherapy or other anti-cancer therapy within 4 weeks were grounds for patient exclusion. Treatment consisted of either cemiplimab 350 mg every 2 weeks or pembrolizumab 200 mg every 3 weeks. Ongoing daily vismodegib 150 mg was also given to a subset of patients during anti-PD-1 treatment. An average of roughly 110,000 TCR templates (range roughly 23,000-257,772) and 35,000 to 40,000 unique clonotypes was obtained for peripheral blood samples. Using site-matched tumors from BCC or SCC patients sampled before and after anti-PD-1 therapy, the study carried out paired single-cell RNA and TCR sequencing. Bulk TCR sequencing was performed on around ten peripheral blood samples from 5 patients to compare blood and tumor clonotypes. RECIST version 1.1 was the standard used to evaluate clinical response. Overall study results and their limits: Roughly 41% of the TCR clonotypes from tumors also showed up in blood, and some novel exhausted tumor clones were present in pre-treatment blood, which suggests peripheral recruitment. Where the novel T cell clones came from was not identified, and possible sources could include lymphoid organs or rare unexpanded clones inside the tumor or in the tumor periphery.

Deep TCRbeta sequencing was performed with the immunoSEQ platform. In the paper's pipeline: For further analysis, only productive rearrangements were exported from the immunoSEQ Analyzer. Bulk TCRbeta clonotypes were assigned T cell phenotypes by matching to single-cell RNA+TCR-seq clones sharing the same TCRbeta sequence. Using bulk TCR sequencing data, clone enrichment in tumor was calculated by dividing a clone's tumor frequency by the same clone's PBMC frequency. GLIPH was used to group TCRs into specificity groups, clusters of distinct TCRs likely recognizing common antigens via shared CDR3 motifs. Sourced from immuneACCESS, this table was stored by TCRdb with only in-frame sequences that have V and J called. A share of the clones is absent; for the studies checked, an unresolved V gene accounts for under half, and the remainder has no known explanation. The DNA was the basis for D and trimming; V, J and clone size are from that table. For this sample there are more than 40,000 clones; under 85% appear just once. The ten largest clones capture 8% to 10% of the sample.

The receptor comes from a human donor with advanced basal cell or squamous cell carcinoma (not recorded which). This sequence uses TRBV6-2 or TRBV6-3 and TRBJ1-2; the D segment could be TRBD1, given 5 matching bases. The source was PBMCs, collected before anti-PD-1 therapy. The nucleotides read TGTGCCAGCAGTTACTCCTCCAGGGCTGGCTACACCTTC. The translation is CASSYSSRAGYTF.